The rows below give T cell receptor beta chains drawn from one sample of a study of cytomegalovirus exposure and HLA in healthy donors. Using immunoSEQ multiplex PCR, the repertoire was profiled, and TCRdb retains in-frame clones only, with some absent. The sample table includes more than 140,000 clones. Material for sequencing was PBMCs. These TCRs come from a woman between 18 and 30 years old in good health and CMV-seronegative. The CDR3 runs from the conserved cysteine through the conserved F or W. A D gene is named only where the DNA matches it firmly.

d_call j_call v_call cdr3_aa cdr3_nt
. TRBJ2-2 TRBV30 CAWSRSGELFF TGTGCCTGGTCTAGGTCCGGGGAGCTGTTTTTT
. TRBJ2-7 TRBV6-5 CASSSPTATYEQYF TGTGCCAGCAGTTCCCCGACAGCAACCTACGAGCAGTACTTC
TRBD1 TRBJ2-7 TRBV18 CASSPFSLGRGPYEQYF TGTGCCAGCTCACCATTTTCGTTAGGCAGGGGGCCCTACGAGCAGTACTTC
TRBD1 TRBJ1-1 TRBV30 CAWMGTENTEAFF TGTGCCTGGATGGGGACAGAGAACACTGAAGCTTTCTTT
TRBD1 TRBJ1-2 TRBV5-4 CASTRTGDDYGYTF TGTGCCAGCACCAGAACAGGGGACGACTACGGCTACACCTTC
. TRBJ2-1 TRBV9 CASSGSTGQRVDEQFF TGTGCCAGCAGCGGGTCGACAGGTCAGAGAGTCGATGAGCAGTTCTTC
TRBD1 TRBJ2-1 TRBV14 CASSHLMGTGDNEQFF TGTGCCAGCAGCCATCTAATGGGGACAGGGGACAATGAGCAGTTCTTC
TRBD2 TRBJ2-1 TRBV4-1 CASSQDPGEASGSFDNEQFF TGCGCCAGCAGCCAAGATCCGGGGGAGGCTAGCGGGAGCTTTGATAATGAGCAGTTCTTC
TRBD2 TRBJ2-3 TRBV9 CASSRASGVSSTDTQYF TGTGCCAGCAGCAGGGCTAGCGGGGTATCTAGCACAGATACGCAGTATTTT
TRBD1 TRBJ1-1 TRBV6-1 CASSEFITGGPNTEAFF TGTGCCAGCAGTGAATTTATCACAGGGGGTCCGAACACTGAAGCTTTCTTT
. TRBJ1-5 TRBV4-3 CASSQVSTHQPQHF TGCGCCAGCAGCCAAGTGAGCACGCATCAGCCCCAGCATTTT
. TRBJ2-1 TRBV4-1 CASQQVSFDEQFF TGCGCCAGCCAACAGGTTAGTTTCGATGAGCAGTTCTTC
. TRBJ2-7 TRBV2 CASTRTFGSSYEQYF TGTGCCAGCACTCGGACATTTGGGTCCTCCTACGAGCAGTACTTC